This T cell receptor beta chain was captured by sequencing in a study of blood T cell repertoires in COVID-19. Turning to the study itself: Specimens from acute and convalescent COVID-19 originated in the United States, Italy and Spain.

The CDR3 spans 15 residues. J was trimmed by 4 bases and V by 4 bases; bases with no gene match: 6. The germline V gene has CDR1 KGHSH and CDR2 LQKENI. Original handling: The assay estimated nucleated cells by amplifying reference gene primers. Data came from immunoSEQ multiplex PCR; TCRdb stores just in-frame clones and leaves some out. V and J calls plus clone size are reproduced from that table; the DNA served to infer D and trimming. The sample consists of around 200,000 clones, 86% of them appearing once. Material for sequencing was peripheral blood. The V call is TRBV18, the J call TRBJ1-1, with 10 positions matching TRBD1. This receptor was obtained from a man between 65 and 80 years old with active or convalescent COVID-19. This chain's CDR3 is CASSHSRDRGTEAFF. Here the CDR3 DNA reads TGTGCCAGCTCACACAGCAGGGACAGGGGCACTGAAGCTTTCTTT.